The subject of this entry is one TCR beta chain. What it binds is unknown. Trimming pared 10 bases from V and 0 bases from J, leaving 14 bases between. The CDR3 is 14 residues long. Germline CDR1 reads ENHRY; CDR2 reads SYGVKD. RNA was isolated and reverse transcribed to cDNA, the sequencing template. Only in-frame clones appear in the TCRdb table, and some are missing; sequencing was by immunoSEQ multiplex PCR. This sample has some 56,000 clones, with around 97% found just once. The source of the sample is a study of CD8+ T cells in alopecia areata. Study at large: Patients remained on tofacitinib for 6 to 18 months and then went 6 months without it. Study-level points and caveats: Scalp samples also yield sequences of resident alphabeta T cells from normal skin.

V usage is TRBV10-3 and J usage is TRBJ2-3; D is unclear. The source is a human donor with alopecia areata. Sample: CD8+ T cells sorted from blood, taken at week 0. The CDR3 DNA reads as TGTGCCACCCAGGAAGATAGTAGCACAGATACGCAGTATTTT. Its translation is CATQEDSSTDTQYF.